This is a list of T cell receptor beta chains from one sample in a study of human T cells and chemical hapten exposure. One entry per CDR3 protein, called by TCRdb with MiXCR from the RACE reads. The table has about 130,000 distinct CDR3 sequences, about 8.2% seen once. The specimen was whole blood. The receptors come from a male donor in good health. Some clones in this sample may be carry-over from other donors' samples. CDR3s include the opening cysteine and the closing phenylalanine or tryptophan. The D gene is left open where the match is weak. Clone size, where shown, is once, few, many, or a class for clones that have expanded.

j_call clone_size d_call v_call cdr3_nt cdr3_aa
TRBJ2-2 - TRBD2 TRBV27 TGTGCCAGCAGAATGGTAGCGGGGTACACCGGGGAGCTGTTTTTT CASRMVAGYTGELFF
TRBJ1-5 many - TRBV18 TGTGCCAGCTCACCAGGGAGTGGTAGCAATCAGCCCCAGCATTTT CASSPGSGSNQPQHF
TRBJ2-2 - - TRBV29-1 TGCAGCGTTGGGGGTACGAACACCGGGGAGCTGTTTTTT CSVGGTNTGELFF
TRBJ2-7 few TRBD2 TRBV6-2/TRBV6-3 TGTGCCGGCGGGAGCTCCTACGAGCAGTACTTC CAGGSSYEQYF
TRBJ2-2 - TRBD2 TRBV19 TGTGCCAGTCAGCGGGACGGTGGGGCCGGGGAGCTGTTTTTT CASQRDGGAGELFF
TRBJ2-1 - TRBD2 TRBV7-2 TGTGCCAGCAGCTTCATGATAGCGGGGGAGAGCTCCTACAATGAGCAGTTCTTC CASSFMIAGESSYNEQFF
TRBJ2-5 once - TRBV25-1 TGTGCCAGCAGCCTTACCCGGGAGCGCGGAGAGACCCAGTACTTC CASSLTRERGETQYF
TRBJ2-6 few - TRBV5-1 TGCGCCAGCAGCCTGGACAACTCTGGGGCCAACGTCCTGACTTTC CASSLDNSGANVLTF
TRBJ1-3 - - TRBV20-1 TGCAGTGCTAGAACGGGAAAGGCTGGAAACACCATATATTTT CSARTGKAGNTIYF
TRBJ2-3 few - TRBV7-8 TGTGCCAGCAGCTTAGGGGCGGCGAATCTTCGCACAGATACGCAGTATTTT CASSLGAANLRTDTQYF
TRBJ2-5 - TRBD2 TRBV7-9 TGTGCCAGCAGCTTCCCCGGGACTAGCGGACAAGAGACCCAGTACTTC CASSFPGTSGQETQYF
TRBJ1-4 many - TRBV5-1 TGCGCCAGCAGCCCCAGGGGAGAAAGCGGTCAGGAACTGTTTTTT CASSPRGESGQELFF
TRBJ2-5 many - TRBV5-1 TGCGCCAGCAGCTTACTCCAAGAGACCCAGTACTTC CASSLLQETQYF
TRBJ1-4 many - TRBV12-5 TGTGCTAGTGGCCAGGTTGTCGGAATCACTAATGAAAAACTGTTTTTT CASGQVVGITNEKLFF
TRBJ2-3 few - TRBV29-1 TGCAGCGTCCAGGGGATGGGCACAGATACGCAGTATTTT CSVQGMGTDTQYF
TRBJ1-2 - - TRBV7-2 TGTGCCAGCAGCTCTCTCGCAGAGTATGGCTACACCTTC CASSSLAEYGYTF
TRBJ2-1 - - TRBV7-2 TGTGCCAGCAGCTCGCAGGGAAATGAGCAGTTCTTC CASSSQGNEQFF
TRBJ2-1 few - TRBV9 TGTGCCAGCAGCGTACTCGACAACCCATACTACAATGAGCAGTTCTTC CASSVLDNPYYNEQFF
TRBJ2-7 - - TRBV6-5 TGTGCCAGCAGTTATAAACAAACGGACGGATTCTTCGGGGAGTCCTACGAGCAGTACTTC CASSYKQTDGFFGESYEQYF
TRBJ1-5 - - TRBV6-2/TRBV6-3 TGTGCCAGCAGATCAGGGTACGGCAATCAGCCCCAGCATTTT CASRSGYGNQPQHF
TRBJ2-2 few - TRBV14 TGTGCCAGCAGCCAAATGGACAGGAACACCGGGGAGCTGTTTTTT CASSQMDRNTGELFF
TRBJ2-1 - TRBD2 TRBV19 TGTGCCAGTAGTACCCCCTCTGGGACAAGCGGGAGAAGCAATGAGCAGTTCTTC CASSTPSGTSGRSNEQFF
TRBJ2-5 few TRBD2 TRBV2 TGTGCCAGCAGTGAGTTGACTAGCGGGGGCCAACCATACTACTTC CASSELTSGGQPYYF